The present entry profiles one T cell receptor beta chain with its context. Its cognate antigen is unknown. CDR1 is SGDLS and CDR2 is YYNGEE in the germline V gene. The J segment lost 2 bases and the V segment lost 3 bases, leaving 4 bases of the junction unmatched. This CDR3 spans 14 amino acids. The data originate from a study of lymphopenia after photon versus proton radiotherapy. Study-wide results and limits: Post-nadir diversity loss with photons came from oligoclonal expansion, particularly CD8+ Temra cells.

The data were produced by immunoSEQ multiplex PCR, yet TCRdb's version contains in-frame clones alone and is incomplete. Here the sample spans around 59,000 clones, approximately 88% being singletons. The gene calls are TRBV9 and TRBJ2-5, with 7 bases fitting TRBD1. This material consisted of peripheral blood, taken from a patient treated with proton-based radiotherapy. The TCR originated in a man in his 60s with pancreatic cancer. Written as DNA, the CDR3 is TGTGCCAGCAGCGGCCGACAGGGTCAAGAGACCCAGTACTTC. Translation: CASSGRQGQETQYF.